This T cell receptor (beta chain) was identified during a study of shared clonotypes between healthy human individuals. This clone was recorded many times. Repertoires were generated with immunoSEQ multiplex PCR, while TCRdb's copy carries only in-frame clones and drops some. The data contain roughly 510,000 clones, over 60% of them singletons. Germline-derived CDR1 and CDR2 are SNHLY and FYNNEI. The CDR3 totals 15 residues. J was trimmed by 6 bases and V by 6 bases; bases with no gene match: 6. This receptor was taken from a woman in her thirties or forties in good health. Some clones in this sample may be carry-over from other donors' samples. This chain uses TRBV2 with TRBJ1-5, with 12 bases fitting TRBD1. Sequencing was performed on PBMCs. CDR3 DNA: TGTGCCAGCAGAGGGACAGGGGGCATGGGTCAGCCCCAGCATTTT. This codes for CASRGTGGMGQPQHF.